Described below is a single T cell receptor beta chain sequence and its context. These data belong to a study of blood T cell repertoires in COVID-19. On the study more broadly: COVID-19 samples from acute and convalescent phases originated in the United States, Italy and Spain.

Sequencing was performed with immunoSEQ multiplex PCR; in TCRdb, only in-frame clones are kept and a portion is missing. The sample yields about 150,000 clones, 83% seen once. This CDR3 comprises 14 residues. CDR1 and CDR2 (germline): SGHVS, FNYEAQ. The V end lost 0 bases, the J end lost 3 bases, and 9 bases lay between the germline ends. This receptor was identified in a woman in her 70s who had recovered from COVID-19. Sequencing used peripheral blood. The gene calls are TRBV7-6 and TRBJ2-7; TRBD1 is a possible D gene (5 bases). In DNA form, the CDR3 reads TGTGCCAGCAGCTTAGCGGGTCAGGGCTACGAGCAGTACTTC. Its translation is CASSLAGQGYEQYF.